Listed here are 18 T cell receptor beta chains from one sample, sequenced in a study of blood T cell repertoires in COVID-19. Here immunoSEQ multiplex PCR was the method, and the copy in TCRdb shows in-frame clones only, minus some. The table shows about 220,000 clones, with around four fifths occurring only once. Sequenced sample: PBMCs or T cells enriched from blood (not recorded which). Receptors originate from a woman aged 50 to 60 who had been exposed to COVID-19.

At least ten counts were recorded for this clone. The V and J genes are TRBV19 and TRBJ2-4; a weak D match, TRBD2 (6 bases). V gave up 6 bases and J gave up 4 bases, with 13 bases separating them. Germline V CDR1 and CDR2: LNHDA, SQIVND (reference sequence). The CDR3 extends over 14 amino acids. The CDR3 loop reads CASSSAGLKNIQYF. CDR3 DNA: TGTGCCAGTAGCAGTGCGGGGTTGAAAAACATTCAGTACTTC.

The V gene is TRBV19, the J gene TRBJ1-1, with 7 bases lining up with TRBD1. The V gene's germline CDR1 is LNHDA and CDR2 SQIVND (reference sequence). V trimming: 3 bases; J trimming: 2 bases; junction bases outside the gene matches: 3. There are 14 residues in the CDR3. CDR3 residues: CASSIDRANTEAFF. The CDR3 DNA reads TGTGCCAGTAGTATTGACAGGGCCAACACTGAAGCTTTCTTT.

J is TRBJ2-7 and V is TRBV27; 9 bases agree with TRBD2. Germline CDR1 and CDR2: MNHEY and SMNVEV (reference sequence). V lost 5 bases, J lost 3 bases, and 11 bases stayed unmatched. This CDR3 is 16 amino acids long. CDR3 coding DNA: TGTGCCAGCAGTCCATCTAGCGGGGCGACAAACTACGAGCAGTACTTC. It codes for CASSPSSGATNYEQYF.

This sequence joins TRBV6-2 or TRBV6-3 and TRBJ1-4, with a tentative D call TRBD1 (6 bases). The CDR3 spans 15 residues. Germline CDR1 and CDR2: MNHEY and SVGEGT. Trimming shortened V by 2 bases and J by 8 bases, and 15 bases separated the two germline ends. CDR3 loop: CASSYLPGGAEKLFF. The CDR3 DNA follows: TGTGCCAGCAGTTACCTGCCCGGGGGGGCCGAAAAACTGTTTTTT.

This clone was counted only a few times. The gene calls are TRBV9 and TRBJ1-2, with D unresolved. From germline, CDR1 is SGDLS and CDR2 YYNGEE. The V end lost 0 bases, the J end lost 3 bases, and 12 bases lay between the germline ends. CDR3 size: 15 residues. The CDR3 spells CASSVVIASDYGYTF. In nucleotides, the CDR3 is TGTGCCAGCAGCGTAGTCATCGCTAGCGACTATGGCTACACCTTC.

A few counts support this clone. The chain has TRBV7-6 and TRBJ2-2; TRBD2 agrees at 7 bases. Germline values: CDR1 SGHVS, CDR2 FNYEAQ. The CDR3 consists of 15 residues. Trimming removed 0 bases from V and 8 bases from J; junction bases left unmatched: 6. CDR3 residues: CASSLAAGVLGELFF. CDR3 sequence (DNA): TGTGCCAGCAGCTTAGCGGCGGGGGTCCTTGGGGAGCTGTTTTTT.

V gene TRBV18 combines with J gene TRBJ1-1, with a tentative D call TRBD1 (5 bases). The length of the CDR3 is 14 residues. Germline V gene lookup returns CDR1 KGHSH and CDR2 LQKENI. V lost 4 bases, J lost 1 base, and 10 bases lay in between. CDR3 region: CASSRAGWNTEAFF. CDR3 nucleotide sequence: TGTGCCAGCTCACGGGCAGGGTGGAACACTGAAGCTTTCTTT.

The genes are TRBV7-9 and TRBJ1-6; D possibly corresponds to TRBD1 (5 bases). Trimming removed 1 base at V and 8 bases at J, with 6 bases between. Germline CDR1 SEHNR, CDR2 FQNEAQ (reference sequence). The CDR3 is made up of 13 amino acids. The CDR3 nucleotides are TGTGCCAGCAGCTTAGGGGGCGATTCACCCCTCCACTTT. Protein: CASSLGGDSPLHF.

The rearrangement joins TRBV7-9 to TRBJ2-7, with 7 nucleotides matching TRBD1. Losses at the gene ends were 6 bases for V and 1 base for J; bases not matched to a gene: 9. This CDR3 comprises 15 residues. The germline gives CDR1 SEHNR, CDR2 FQNEAQ (reference sequence). CDR3 in amino acids: CASSPVGGPSYEQYF. The CDR3 coding sequence is TGTGCCAGCAGTCCCGTAGGGGGCCCATCCTACGAGCAGTACTTC.

This chain joins TRBV7-7 and TRBJ1-4; D is possibly TRBD1 (5 bases). CDR3 size: 13 residues. Germline V lookup: CDR1 SSHAT, CDR2 FNYEAQ (reference sequence). Trimming left V 1 base short and J 8 bases short, with 8 bases between. The CDR3 nucleotides read TGTGCCAGCAGCTTAGAGGAGGGGGAAAAACTGTTTTTT. It encodes CASSLEEGEKLFF.

The chain has TRBV28 and TRBJ1-3; 9 bases match TRBD1. Germline assignment: CDR1 MDHEN and CDR2 SYDVKM. After removal of 2 bases from V and 8 bases from J, the junction contained 7 bases not matched to a gene. The CDR3 loop spans 15 amino acids. CDR3 region: CASSLQTGQGHTIYF. CDR3 sequence (DNA): TGTGCCAGCAGTTTACAAACTGGACAGGGGCACACCATATATTTT.

V gene TRBV29-1 combines with J gene TRBJ1-2; 9 bases map to TRBD1. The CDR3 is 13 amino acids. Germline-derived CDR1 and CDR2 are SQVTM and ANQGSEA. With V trimmed by 7 bases and J by 5 bases, 8 bases remained unmatched. The DNA for the CDR3 is TGCAGCGGGGGGACAGGGTCGGCATATGGCTACACCTTC. Residues: CSGGTGSAYGYTF. The complete variable domain, with remaining parts taken from reference TRBV29-1 and TRBJ1-2, reads SAVISQKPSRDICQRGTSLTIQCQVDSQVTMMFWYRQQPGQSLTLIATANQGSEATYESGFVIDKFPISRPNLTFSTLTVSNMSPEDSSIYLCSGGTGSAYGYTFGSGTRLTVV.

This chain connects TRBV18 to TRBJ1-2, with D perhaps TRBD1 (6 bases). Germline CDR1 reads KGHSH; CDR2 reads LQKENI. This CDR3 is built from 15 residues. V was pared by 6 bases and J by 0 bases, with 14 bases between. The CDR3 region is CASSLGQLTNYGYTF. For the CDR3, the DNA is TGTGCCAGCTCCCTAGGACAGCTAACTAACTATGGCTACACCTTC.

The V gene is TRBV12-3 or TRBV12-4, the J gene TRBJ1-1; 9 positions agree with TRBD1. This CDR3 contains 13 residues. Unmatched junction bases numbered 4, after V lost 3 bases and J lost 8 bases. CDR3 sequence reads: CASSFDGTGEAFF. The CDR3 DNA reads as TGTGCCAGCAGTTTTGATGGGACAGGGGAAGCTTTCTTT.

This CDR3 reads CASSPSGTSNEKLFF. DNA for the CDR3: TGCGCCAGCAGCCCCTCCGGGACTTCAAATGAAAAACTGTTTTTT. This chain links TRBV5-1 with TRBJ1-4; the D gene is possibly TRBD1 (5 bases). V shed 4 bases and J shed 5 bases, with 15 bases lying between them. The CDR3 is 15 amino acids. Germline CDR1 and CDR2: SGHRS and YFSETQ. The full variable domain, completed using reference TRBV5-1 and TRBJ1-4, is KAGVTQTPRYLIKTRGQQVTLSCSPISGHRSVSWYQQTPGQGLQFLFEYFSETQRNKGNFPGRFSGRQFSNSRSEMNVSTLELGDSALYLCASSPSGTSNEKLFFGSGTQLSVL.

V and J are TRBV28 and TRBJ1-2; D may be TRBD1 (6 bases). The germline V gene has CDR1 MDHEN and CDR2 SYDVKM. The CDR3 contains 15 residues. The V end lost 5 bases, the J end lost 7 bases, and 20 bases lay between the germline ends. The CDR3 DNA sequence: TGTGCCAGCAGTCCTTCCGACAGGATTGTGGCTGGCTACACCTTC. It is translated as CASSPSDRIVAGYTF.

The chain couples TRBV23-1 to TRBJ1-3, with a tentative D call TRBD1 (6 bases). TRBV23-1 is filed as an ORF, its function uncertain. CDR3 length: 19 amino acids. V dropped 10 bases and J dropped 3 bases, with 31 bases sitting between them. CDR3 sequence: CATPEVRLSRGFSGNTIYF. DNA of the CDR3: TGCGCCACCCCGGAAGTGAGATTGAGCAGGGGCTTTAGTGGAAACACCATATATTTT.

The chain links TRBV18 to TRBJ1-6; 10 bases line up with TRBD1. CDR1 is KGHSH and CDR2 is LQKENI in the germline V gene. J gave up 7 bases and V 3 bases, and 3 bases lay outside the gene matches. This CDR3 contains 15 residues. The CDR3 reads CASSPTGGQNSPLHF. CDR3 nucleotides: TGTGCCAGCTCACCGACAGGGGGCCAGAATTCACCCCTCCACTTT.